This T cell receptor (beta chain) stems from a study of CD8 T cells in Susac syndrome. The RNA, 0.5 to 1 ug, was put through reverse transcription using random hexamers. With immunoSEQ multiplex PCR, TCR beta CDR3 was amplified across 54 Vbeta and 13 Jbeta. TCRdb processed the immunoSEQ multiplex PCR reads anew with MiXCR; each CDR3 protein has one entry. The sample has some 150,000 distinct CDR3 sequences; around 95% are singletons. TEMRA cells underwent FACS enrichment and CD8+ and CD4+ T cells underwent negative isolation. This CDR3 is 16 amino acids long. With V trimmed by 5 bases and J by 3 bases, 10 bases remained unmatched. The germline V gene encodes CDR1 SEHNR and CDR2 FQNEAQ (reference sequence).

Material: CD8+ T cells from PBMCs. The chain joins TRBV7-9 to TRBJ2-3, with TRBD2 matching 8 bases. This receptor was obtained from a human donor with multiple sclerosis. CDR3 coding DNA: TGTGCCAGCAGCGAATACCTAGCGGGCCTAACAGATACGCAGTATTTT. This sequence encodes CASSEYLAGLTDTQYF.